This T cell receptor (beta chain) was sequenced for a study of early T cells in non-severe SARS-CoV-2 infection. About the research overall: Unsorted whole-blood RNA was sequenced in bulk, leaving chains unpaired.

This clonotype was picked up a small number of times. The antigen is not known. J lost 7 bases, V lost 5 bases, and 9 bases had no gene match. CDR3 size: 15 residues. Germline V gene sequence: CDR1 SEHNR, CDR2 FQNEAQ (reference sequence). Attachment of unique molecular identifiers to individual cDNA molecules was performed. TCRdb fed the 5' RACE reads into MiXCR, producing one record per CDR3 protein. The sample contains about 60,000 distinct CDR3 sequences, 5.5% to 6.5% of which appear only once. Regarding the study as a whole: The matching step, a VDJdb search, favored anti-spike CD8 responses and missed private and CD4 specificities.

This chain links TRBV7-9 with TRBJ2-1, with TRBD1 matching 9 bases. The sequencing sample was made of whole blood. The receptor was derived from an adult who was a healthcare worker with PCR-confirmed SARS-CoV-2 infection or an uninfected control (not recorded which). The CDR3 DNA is TGTGCCAGCAGCCTAAGACAGGGGGATAAGAATGAGCAGTTCTTC. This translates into CASSLRQGDKNEQFF.